The 28 T cell receptor beta chains reported below all come from one sample, sequenced in a study of cytomegalovirus exposure and HLA in healthy donors. The PCR contained 60 Vbeta and 13 Jbeta primers. The method was immunoSEQ multiplex PCR; TCRdb's version includes in-frame clones alone and lacks a portion of them. The sample consists of around 210,000 clones, roughly 77% of them appearing once. The sequenced sample consisted of PBMCs. Receptors originate from a male donor in good health and CMV-seropositive.

The V and J genes are TRBV10-2 and TRBJ2-5, with TRBD1 matching 8 bases. Germline assignment: CDR1 WSHSY and CDR2 SAAADI. V gave up 6 bases and J gave up 4 bases; unmatched junction bases: 7. CDR3 length: 14 residues. CDR3 loop: CASSGQGWRETQYF. For the CDR3, the DNA is TGCGCCAGCAGCGGACAGGGCTGGCGAGAGACCCAGTACTTC.

The rearrangement uses TRBV29-1 and TRBJ2-7; D is possibly TRBD2 (7 bases). V was shortened by 4 bases and J by 5 bases, with 18 bases between the two germline ends. The CDR3 has 14 amino acids. In germline, CDR1 is SQVTM, CDR2 ANQGSEA. The CDR3 DNA reads as TGCAGCGTTGGAGGGGGGGTTGCGGGAGACGAGCAGTACTTC. Its translation is CSVGGGVAGDEQYF.

CDR3 region: CASSLGQENGYTF. Here the CDR3 DNA reads TGTGCCAGCAGTTTGGGACAGGAAAATGGCTACACCTTC. The J gene is TRBJ1-2, the V gene TRBV28; 8 positions match TRBD1. This CDR3 has 13 residues. Germline CDR1 reads MDHEN; CDR2 reads SYDVKM. Trimming cost V 3 bases and J 6 bases; bases outside gene matches: 3.

This clone appeared a few times. The CDR3 spells CASKGGRGSYEQYF. As DNA, the CDR3 is TGTGCCAGCAAAGGTGGCAGGGGTTCCTACGAGCAGTACTTC. V usage is TRBV6-5 and J usage is TRBJ2-7; D is perhaps TRBD1 (6 bases). Germline assignment: CDR1 MNHEY and CDR2 SVGAGI. The CDR3 covers 14 residues. V lost 7 bases, J lost 1 base, and 14 bases lay in between.

The chain uses TRBV5-1 and TRBJ1-4, with unresolved D. The CDR3 is 13 residues long. CDR1 is SGHRS and CDR2 is YFSETQ in the germline V gene. Trimming shortened V by 5 bases and J by 8 bases, and 13 bases separated the two germline ends. CDR3 amino acids: CASSDRVGEKLFF. The CDR3 nucleotides read TGCGCCAGCAGTGATCGGGTCGGCGAAAAACTGTTTTTT.

The V gene is TRBV19, the J gene TRBJ2-5; TRBD1 matches 8 bases. The CDR3 extends over 15 amino acids. J was trimmed by 4 bases and V by 4 bases; bases with no gene match: 8. Germline values: CDR1 LNHDA, CDR2 SQIVND (reference sequence). CDR3 amino acids: CASSSRDRSPETQYF. The CDR3 DNA reads as TGTGCCAGTAGTAGTCGGGACAGGAGCCCAGAGACCCAGTACTTC.

This clone was counted between two and nine times. V usage is TRBV18 and J usage is TRBJ1-5, with 8 nucleotides matching TRBD1. The CDR3 contains 15 residues. J was trimmed by 3 bases and V by 3 bases; bases with no gene match: 4. Per the germline V gene, CDR1 is KGHSH and CDR2 is LQKENI. CDR3 region: CASSPDRAYNQPQHF. CDR3 sequence (DNA): TGTGCCAGCTCACCGGACAGGGCCTACAATCAGCCCCAGCATTTT.

The chain employs TRBV7-2 and TRBJ1-1, with 8 bases fitting TRBD1. Per the germline V gene, CDR1 is SGHTA and CDR2 is FQGNSA. V lost 4 bases to trimming and J lost 0 bases; unmatched junction nucleotides: 13. The CDR3 is 18 residues long. As DNA, the CDR3 is TGTGCCAGCAGCTCGATGGACAGGGTCGTTAGCATGAACACTGAAGCTTTCTTT. It codes for CASSSMDRVVSMNTEAFF. Variable domain in full (rest from reference TRBV7-2 and TRBJ1-1): GAGVSQSPSNKVTEKGKDVELRCDPISGHTALYWYRQSLGQGLEFLIYFQGNSAPDKSGLPSDRFSAERTGGSVSTLTIQRTQQEDSAVYLCASSSMDRVVSMNTEAFFGQGTRLTVV.

The J gene is TRBJ2-3, the V gene TRBV29-1; TRBD2 matches at 7 bases. The germline V gene has CDR1 SQVTM and CDR2 ANQGSEA. Trimming at V came to 3 bases and at J to 0 bases, leaving 6 bases not matched to a gene. This CDR3 has 15 residues. CDR3 in amino acids: CSVDVREGSTDTQYF. CDR3 bases: TGCAGCGTTGATGTGAGGGAGGGGAGCACAGATACGCAGTATTTT.

CDR3 coding DNA: TGTGCCAGCAGCTTAGGGACAGGCCAAAACATTCAGTACTTC. Translation: CASSLGTGQNIQYF. This chain uses TRBV13 with TRBJ2-4, with D maybe TRBD1 (6 bases). The germline gives CDR1 PRHDT, CDR2 FYEKMQ (reference sequence). With 0 bases removed from V and 5 bases from J, the gap between germline ends came to 8 bases. The CDR3 loop spans 14 amino acids.

The count of this clone is one. The chain is built from TRBV28 and TRBJ1-5; TRBD1 matches at 12 bases. Per germline, CDR1 MDHEN and CDR2 SYDVKM. The length of the CDR3 is 16 residues. The V and J ends lost 8 bases and 0 bases, in that order; junction bases with no gene match: 5. This CDR3 is CASGTGGGYSNQPQHF. CDR3 sequence (DNA): TGTGCCAGCGGGACAGGGGGCGGGTATAGCAATCAGCCCCAGCATTTT. The complete variable domain, with remaining parts taken from reference TRBV28 and TRBJ1-5, reads DVKVTQSSRYLVKRTGEKVFLECVQDMDHENMFWYRQDPGLGLRLIYFSYDVKMKEKGDIPEGYSVSREKKERFSLILESASTNQTSMYLCASGTGGGYSNQPQHFGDGTRLSIL.

V usage is TRBV9 and J usage is TRBJ2-5; D call uncertain. The germline gives CDR1 SGDLS, CDR2 YYNGEE. With 0 bases removed from V and 5 bases from J, the gap between germline ends came to 11 bases. There are 14 residues in the CDR3. CDR3 amino acids: CASSVGPVRETQYF. CDR3 sequence (DNA): TGTGCCAGCAGCGTAGGCCCGGTCAGGGAGACCCAGTACTTC.

This chain connects TRBV28 to TRBJ2-3, with TRBD1 identical over 7 bases. Trimming took 7 bases from V and 2 from J; bases not matched to a gene: 6. Germline V gives CDR1 MDHEN, CDR2 SYDVKM. The CDR3 covers 14 residues. CDR3 nucleotide sequence: TGTGCCAGCATTCTCGACAGGGACACAGATACGCAGTATTTT. Its translation: CASILDRDTDTQYF.

This chain joins TRBV10-3 and TRBJ1-1; 11 bases are shared with TRBD1. J lost 4 bases, V lost 6 bases, and 4 bases had no gene match. Per the germline V gene, CDR1 is ENHRY and CDR2 is SYGVKD. This CDR3 region has 14 residues. Written as DNA, the CDR3 is TGTGCCATCAGGCCGGGACAGGGGGGCACTGAAGCTTTCTTT. Protein: CAIRPGQGGTEAFF.

The chain uses TRBV11-1 and TRBJ2-7; no reliable D call. Between the trimmed V and J ends, which lost 4 bases and 0 bases, there was a span of 4 bases. Germline values: CDR1 SGHAT, CDR2 FQDESV (reference sequence). There are 12 residues in the CDR3. CDR3 sequence reads: CASSSSSYEQYF. DNA for the CDR3: TGTGCCAGCAGCTCGAGCTCCTACGAGCAGTACTTC.

Concerning this clone itself: Sequence at one end of the junction differs from germline and may be a read error. This rearrangement joins TRBV7-3 to TRBJ2-3; TRBD2 aligns across 7 bases. The CDR3 extends over 17 amino acids. Germline V gene sequence: CDR1 SGHTA, CDR2 FQGTGA. The CDR3 loop is CASSLTQRDPGTDTQYF. CDR3 DNA: TGTGCCAGCAGCCTAACTCAGCGGGACCCTGGCACAGATACGCAGTATTTT.

The J gene is TRBJ1-5, the V gene TRBV28; 10 positions agree with TRBD1. The CDR3 is 15 amino acids. Germline CDR1 MDHEN, CDR2 SYDVKM. Trimming at V came to 6 bases and at J to 8 bases, leaving 10 bases not matched to a gene. CDR3 DNA sequence: TGTGCCAGCAGCCTCGGGACAGGGGTGCAGGAGCCCCAGCATTTT. It translates to CASSLGTGVQEPQHF.

V is TRBV7-2 and J is TRBJ2-6; D might be TRBD1 (5 bases). Germline V CDR1 and CDR2: SGHTA, FQGNSA. Trimming stripped 2 bases from V and 0 bases from J, with 8 bases between. The CDR3 length is 16 residues. The CDR3 loop reads CASSLRQHSGANVLTF. CDR3 nucleotide sequence: TGTGCCAGCAGCTTACGACAGCACTCTGGGGCCAACGTCCTGACTTTC. The whole variable domain, filled in from reference TRBV7-2 and TRBJ2-6, reads GAGVSQSPSNKVTEKGKDVELRCDPISGHTALYWYRQSLGQGLEFLIYFQGNSAPDKSGLPSDRFSAERTGGSVSTLTIQRTQQEDSAVYLCASSLRQHSGANVLTFGAGSRLTVL.

This chain links TRBV13 with TRBJ2-1; 11 bases align to TRBD1. The CDR3 consists of 15 residues. V was pared by 5 bases and J by 15 bases, with 15 bases of the junction left unmatched. Germline V CDR1 and CDR2: PRHDT, FYEKMQ (reference sequence). The CDR3 DNA sequence: TGTGCCAGCAGCCCTGGGACAGGGGGGGCCAAGACGACGTTCTTC. Protein: CASSPGTGGAKTTFF.

This chain uses TRBV7-9 with TRBJ1-2; 7 bases are shared with TRBD1. Germline trimming cut 1 base from V and 2 bases from J; bases unmatched to any gene: 7. The CDR3 is 16 amino acids. Germline CDR1 reads SEHNR; CDR2 reads FQNEAQ (reference sequence). The CDR3 sequence is CASSLDRGNTNYGYTF. The CDR3 DNA sequence: TGTGCCAGCAGCTTAGACAGGGGTAACACCAACTATGGCTACACCTTC.

In regard to this clone: The sample holds other DNA sequences that translate to the same CDR3. This sequence joins TRBV5-6 and TRBJ1-4; a possible D gene is TRBD1 (6 bases). The ends were cut back, 0 bases at V and 4 bases at J, with 10 bases in the middle. Germline lookup yields CDR1 SGHDT and CDR2 YYEEEE. The length of the CDR3 is 15 residues. Written as DNA, the CDR3 is TGTGCCAGCAGCTTGGGGACAGCCTTTAATGAAAAACTGTTTTTT. It codes for CASSLGTAFNEKLFF.

The genes are TRBV9 and TRBJ2-2, with TRBD1 identical over 10 bases. Trimming took 0 bases from V and 4 from J; bases not matched to a gene: 0. Germline values: CDR1 SGDLS, CDR2 YYNGEE. The CDR3 has 15 amino acids. CDR3 nucleotide sequence: TGTGCCAGCAGCGTAGGACAGGGGGCCACCGGGGAGCTGTTTTTT. The encoded protein is CASSVGQGATGELFF.

The table lists this clone with a few counts. V is TRBV7-3 and J is TRBJ2-3; a weak D match, TRBD2 (6 bases). V lost 1 base to trimming and J lost 2 bases, with 10 bases between them. Looked up from germline, CDR1 is SGHTA and CDR2 is FQGTGA. CDR3 size: 15 residues. Here the CDR3 DNA reads TGTGCCAGCAGCTTAAGTAGCGGATACACAGATACGCAGTATTTT. Protein product: CASSLSSGYTDTQYF.

The V and J genes are TRBV4-2 and TRBJ2-2; 12 positions agree with TRBD2. V trimming: 2 bases; J trimming: 5 bases; junction bases outside the gene matches: 9. Germline-derived CDR1 and CDR2 are LGHNA and YNFKEQ. The CDR3 totals 18 residues. CDR3 coding DNA: TGTGCCAGCAGCCAAAAGTCTAGCGGGGGGGCAGTGACCGGGGAGCTGTTTTTT. Translated, it gives CASSQKSSGGAVTGELFF.

In its sample, this clone was seen a few times. J is TRBJ2-5 and V is TRBV5-4; possible D gene TRBD2, 6 bases. V was trimmed by 1 base and J by 5 bases, leaving 18 bases between them. This CDR3 is 16 amino acids long. Germline lookup yields CDR1 SGHNT and CDR2 YYREEE (reference sequence). For the CDR3, the DNA is TGTGCCAGCAGCTTGTTGTCCGGGGGTGTTGTGGAGACCCAGTACTTC. Protein: CASSLLSGGVVETQYF.

The rearrangement joins TRBV27 to TRBJ2-5; D may be TRBD2 (6 bases). CDR1 is MNHEY and CDR2 is SMNVEV in the germline V gene (reference sequence). The V end lost 5 bases, the J end lost 8 bases, and 12 bases lay between the germline ends. The CDR3 runs 12 residues. The CDR3 region is CASSPLSGTQYF. The CDR3 DNA reads as TGTGCCAGCAGTCCCCTTAGCGGAACCCAGTACTTC.

In its sample, this clone was seen a few times. The V gene is TRBV5-6, the J gene TRBJ1-2; D perhaps matches TRBD1 (5 bases). Between the trimmed V and J ends, which lost 2 bases and 2 bases, there was a span of 7 bases. The CDR3 has 13 amino acids. The germline V gene has CDR1 SGHDT and CDR2 YYEEEE. CDR3 coding DNA: TGTGCCAGCAGCTTTCAGGGAAACTATGGCTACACCTTC. Translation: CASSFQGNYGYTF. The full variable domain, its missing parts supplied by reference TRBV5-6 and TRBJ1-2, is DAGVTQSPTHLIKTRGQQVTLRCSPKSGHDTVSWYQQALGQGPQFIFQYYEEEERQRGNFPDRFSGHQFPNYSSELNVNALLLGDSALYLCASSFQGNYGYTFGSGTRLTVV.

This chain uses TRBV29-1 with TRBJ2-5; TRBD2 aligns across 10 bases. V dropped 2 bases and J dropped 3; count of bases not matched to a gene: 6. Germline V CDR1 and CDR2: SQVTM, ANQGSEA. This CDR3 is 15 amino acids long. This CDR3 reads CSVEYSGGLKETQYF. The CDR3, as DNA: TGCAGCGTTGAATATAGCGGGGGGTTGAAAGAGACCCAGTACTTC. The whole variable domain, remainder taken from reference TRBV29-1 and TRBJ2-5, is SAVISQKPSRDICQRGTSLTIQCQVDSQVTMMFWYRQQPGQSLTLIATANQGSEATYESGFVIDKFPISRPNLTFSTLTVSNMSPEDSSIYLCSVEYSGGLKETQYFGPGTRLLVL.